The rows below give T cell receptor beta chains drawn from one sample of a study of T cells of healthy individuals. TCRdb redid the calling of the 5' RACE reads with MiXCR, one entry per CDR3 protein. Here the sample spans about 60,000 distinct CDR3 sequences, around 15% being singletons. These receptor sequences come from a human donor in good health. CDR3s include the opening cysteine and the closing phenylalanine or tryptophan. A D gene is named only where the DNA matches it firmly. The size of a clone is reported for some rows only, either as once, few or many, or as a class for expanded clones.

few	.	TRBJ1-2	TRBV29-1	TGCAGCGTTGGGGGACAATTCTATGGCTACACCTTC	CSVGGQFYGYTF
many	.	TRBJ1-5	TRBV6-5	TGTGCCAGCAGTTCCGCGGCGACAGGTTTCAGCAATCAGCCCCAGCATTTT	CASSSAATGFSNQPQHF
many	.	TRBJ2-7	TRBV3-1	TGTGCCAGCAGCCAAGATTGGGCTTCCAGCTCCTACGAGCAGTACTTC	CASSQDWASSSYEQYF
many	TRBD1	TRBJ2-7	TRBV7-6	TGTGCCAGCAGCTTTACCGGGACAGGACTCTACGAGCAGTACTTC	CASSFTGTGLYEQYF
many	TRBD1	TRBJ1-1	TRBV20-1	TGCAGTGCTAGAGAGACAGGGGGCTCTGACACTGAAGCTTTCTTT	CSARETGGSDTEAFF
.	.	TRBJ1-6	TRBV4-2	TGTGCCAGCAGCCAAGATCGGGGGGCGGCTTCACCCCTCCACTTT	CASSQDRGAASPLHF
few	.	TRBJ2-7	TRBV28	TGTGCCAGCGGCTATCGGAGCGAGCAGTACTTC	CASGYRSEQYF
.	TRBD2	TRBJ2-2	TRBV20-1	TGCAGCGCCTTCCTGGGGGGGTTGAACACCGGGGAGCTGTTTTTT	CSAFLGGLNTGELFF
.	TRBD1	TRBJ1-1	TRBV28	TGTGCCAGCAGTTGGAGACAGGGGATCTTAAGTGTGAACACTGAAGCTTTCTTT	CASSWRQGILSVNTEAFF
.	TRBD2	TRBJ2-7	TRBV3-1	TGTGCCAGCAGCCAAGGGACTAGCTCGTACGAGCAGTACTTC	CASSQGTSSYEQYF
.	TRBD1	TRBJ2-3	TRBV2	TGTGCCAGCAGACGACAGGGCTACACAGATACGCAGTATTTT	CASRRQGYTDTQYF
many	.	TRBJ2-6	TRBV30	TGTGCCTGGAAGCAACCCCCGGGGGGGGCCAACGTCCTGACTTTC	CAWKQPPGGANVLTF
many	.	TRBJ1-2	TRBV7-9	TGTGCCAGCAGCTCCTACAGCAGTGGTGGCTACACCTTC	CASSSYSSGGYTF
few	.	TRBJ2-3	TRBV5-1	TGCGCCAGCAGCCCCGACGACTATTTCACAGATACGCAGTATTTT	CASSPDDYFTDTQYF
.	.	TRBJ2-7	TRBV4-1	TGCGCCAGCAGCCAAGATTTCGGCCGGCAGTACTTC	CASSQDFGRQYF
many	.	TRBJ1-1	TRBV12-3/TRBV12-4	TGTGCCAGCAGTTCCCGGGGGAACACTGAAGCTTTCTTT	CASSSRGNTEAFF
many	.	TRBJ2-4	TRBV5-6	TGTGCCAGCAGCTTAGTGGTGAGAAGTGGTACCAAAAACATTCAGTACTTC	CASSLVVRSGTKNIQYF
few	TRBD1	TRBJ2-5	TRBV25-1	TGTGCCAGCAGTGGACAGGGTGCGGAGACCCAGTACTTC	CASSGQGAETQYF
few	TRBD2	TRBJ2-7	TRBV4-3	TGCGCCAGCAGCGCTTACGTCAGACTAGCGGGCCTCTACGAGCAGTACTTC	CASSAYVRLAGLYEQYF
many	TRBD2	TRBJ2-2	TRBV5-1	TGCGCCAGCACGGGAGGGACCGGGGAGCTGTTTTTT	CASTGGTGELFF
.	.	TRBJ2-5	TRBV20-1	TGCAGTGCCTTCGGGGGCTCGGGGAGGGAGACCCAGTACTTC	CSAFGGSGRETQYF
few	TRBD2	TRBJ2-1	TRBV5-1	TGCGCCAGCAGCTGGGGACTAGCGGGGGCCAAGGGAAATGAGCAGTTCTTC	CASSWGLAGAKGNEQFF
.	.	TRBJ1-6	TRBV5-1	TGCGCCAGCAGCTTGGTTACCCGGGGGGATTCACCCCTCCACTTT	CASSLVTRGDSPLHF
many	.	TRBJ1-1	TRBV12-3/TRBV12-4	TGTGCCAGCAGTCAGGGCGGGGCCGCGAGTGCTTTCTTT	CASSQGGAASAFF
many	TRBD2	TRBJ2-7	TRBV29-1	TGCAGCGTTGCGCGGGAGGGGGGCGAGCAGTACTTC	CSVAREGGEQYF
few	.	TRBJ1-5	TRBV27	TGTGCCAGCAGTTTCCGGGGACAAAGAAATCAGCCCCAGCATTTT	CASSFRGQRNQPQHF
few	.	TRBJ2-7	TRBV29-1	TGCAGCCCCGGGGGAACAGGCTCCTACGAGCAGTACTTC	CSPGGTGSYEQYF
few	.	TRBJ1-6	TRBV24-1	TGTGCCACCAGTGATTTAGGGCCGACGACCAGATCACCCCTCCACTTT	CATSDLGPTTRSPLHF
many	TRBD1	TRBJ1-1	TRBV11-1	TGTGCCAGCAGCTTACAGGACAGGGTCAAGTCCCCTTTCTTT	CASSLQDRVKSPFF
.	.	TRBJ1-4	TRBV20-1	TGCAGTGCACCCGGGACGGGGAATGAAAAACTGTTTTTT	CSAPGTGNEKLFF
many	.	TRBJ1-2	TRBV4-2	TGTGCCAGCAGCCAAGATAGAGGCAGCAACTATGGCTACACCTTC	CASSQDRGSNYGYTF
.	TRBD2	TRBJ2-3	TRBV6-1	TGTGCCAGCAGGGTAAGGAGCGGGAAGAGTGGCACAGATACGCAGTATTTT	CASRVRSGKSGTDTQYF
.	.	TRBJ2-5	TRBV20-1	TGCAGTGCTAGAGTGGAAGACAGGGAGGGGGAGACCCAGTACTTC	CSARVEDREGETQYF
many	.	TRBJ2-1	TRBV12-5	TGTGCTAGTCAAGGGGGGACTAAGAAGGCGGATGAGCAGTTCTTC	CASQGGTKKADEQFF
many	.	TRBJ2-2	TRBV2	TGTGCCAGCAGTGAAAGGTTTAGAAACACCGGGGAGCTGTTTTTT	CASSERFRNTGELFF
few	.	TRBJ2-1	TRBV7-9	TGTGCCAGCAGCCCGACCGGGAGCGCATACAATGAGCAGTTCTTC	CASSPTGSAYNEQFF
.	.	TRBJ1-2	TRBV7-9	TGTGCCAGCAGCCTAACTGGGGGGGAGCACTATGGCTACACCTTC	CASSLTGGEHYGYTF
.	TRBD2	TRBJ2-1	TRBV27	TGTGCCAGCAGTCCGGTAGCGGGAACCTACAATGAGCAGTTCTTC	CASSPVAGTYNEQFF
.	.	TRBJ2-4	TRBV12-3/TRBV12-4	TGTGCCAGCAGTTTAAGTAGCAAAAACATTCAGTACTTC	CASSLSSKNIQYF
many	TRBD1	TRBJ1-5	TRBV29-1	TGCAGCGTTAAGACAGGGACGGGCAATCAGCCCCAGCATTTT	CSVKTGTGNQPQHF
many	TRBD1	TRBJ2-3	TRBV20-1	TGCAGTGCTAGCCTCAGGGGGCGCAACACAGATACGCAGTATTTT	CSASLRGRNTDTQYF
many	.	TRBJ1-2	TRBV6-2/TRBV6-3	TGTGCCAGCAAAGACAGCCAATATGGCTACACCTTC	CASKDSQYGYTF
many	TRBD2	TRBJ2-1	TRBV27	TGTGCCAGCAGTTTGGGAGCGGGGAGGACTTACAATGAGCAGTTCTTC	CASSLGAGRTYNEQFF
few	.	TRBJ2-7	TRBV5-1	TGCGCCAGCAGCTTGGCCGCGCCGGGACCGTACTCCTACGAGCAGTACTTC	CASSLAAPGPYSYEQYF
few	.	TRBJ2-3	TRBV6-5	TGTGCCAGCAGTTCCGGGAGTAGTAGCACAGATACGCAGTATTTT	CASSSGSSSTDTQYF
.	TRBD1	TRBJ2-7	TRBV5-1	TGCGCCAGCAGCGCAGACAGGGGAATGGTAAGCGAGCAGTACTTC	CASSADRGMVSEQYF